In its sample, the clone carrying this T cell receptor (beta chain) was seen a few times. Its antigen is still unknown. The record originates from a study of early T cells in non-severe SARS-CoV-2 infection. On the study more broadly: It was bulk RNA from unsorted whole blood that was sequenced, and the chains were unpaired.

Individual cDNA molecules received unique molecular identifiers. Using its own MiXCR run on the 5' RACE reads, TCRdb lists one record per CDR3 protein. The table includes about 46,000 distinct CDR3 sequences, approximately 5.9% detected once. The germline V gene has CDR1 SGHVS and CDR2 FNYEAQ. The CDR3 consists of 15 residues. The ends were cut back, 1 base at V and 6 bases at J, with 16 bases in the middle. General study points: There was a bias toward anti-spike CD8 responses in VDJdb matching, which missed private and CD4 specificities.

The sample was whole blood, taken at baseline. V and J are TRBV7-6 and TRBJ2-7, with D maybe TRBD2 (5 bases). The source of this sequence is an adult who was a healthcare worker with PCR-confirmed SARS-CoV-2 infection or an uninfected control (not recorded which). CDR3 coding DNA: TGTGCCAGCAGCTTAGAGAGGGCCTCATCGGGCGAGCAGTACTTC. This codes for CASSLERASSGEQYF.